This T cell receptor (beta chain) was identified during a study of OX40 agonist ivuxolimab in advanced cancers. Study information: The dose of intravenous ivuxolimab that patients received every 2 weeks ranged from 0.01 to 10 mg/kg. Findings and caveats of the study: In general, CD8+ T cells held more expanded clones than CD4+ did, on average.

Samples were taken at baseline and on day 1 of cycles 4 and 7. Clones were read by immunoSEQ multiplex PCR, and TCRdb kept only the in-frame ones, dropping some. The profile shows about 35,000 clones, about 78% of them singletons. On this clone: The target antigen is unknown.

Germline V lookup: CDR1 SGHNT, CDR2 YENEEA. Trimming removed 5 bases at V and 4 bases at J, with 7 bases between. CDR3 size: 12 residues. The V and J genes are TRBV11-3 and TRBJ2-3, with D maybe TRBD1 (6 bases). This sequence originates from an adult with an advanced solid tumor such as melanoma, head and neck, liver or kidney cancer. Sequences were derived from CD4+ or CD8+ T cells sorted from blood, sampled in a trial of the OX40 agonist ivuxolimab. Here the CDR3 reads CASSQGPDTQYF. CDR3 nucleotide sequence: TGTGCCAGCAGCCAGGGGCCAGATACGCAGTATTTT.